These 23 T cell receptor beta chains originate from one sample sequenced in a study of T-cell reconstitution after alpha-beta-depleted transplantation in children. A TCRbeta library incorporating unique molecular identifiers was prepared. Via MiXCR, TCRdb re-called the PCR reads, giving one row per CDR3 protein. Of about 210,000 distinct CDR3 sequences in the sample, 17% were seen once. The sample consisted of PBMCs, mostly from graft donor cells, taken 360 days after TCRalphabeta/CD19-depleted stem cell transplant. All receptors derive from a male patient aged 2-10 years who had a stem cell transplant for acute lymphoblastic leukemia, so the T cells may come from the graft donor.

The chain has TRBV7-2 and TRBJ2-2; D might be TRBD1 or TRBD2, each matching 5 bases. This CDR3 contains 17 residues. The germline gives CDR1 SGHTA, CDR2 FQGNSA. V was cut by 5 bases and J by 4 bases, with 20 bases left in between. In nucleotides, the CDR3 is TGTGCCAGCAGCCCGACGCTAGGGACGTTTGGCACCGGGGAGCTGTTTTTT. Translation gives CASSPTLGTFGTGELFF.

The chain has TRBV29-1 and TRBJ2-7, with a possible D match to TRBD1 (5 bases). Germline assignment: CDR1 SQVTM and CDR2 ANQGSEA. This CDR3 contains 12 residues. V lost 6 bases and J lost 5, with 14 bases in between. CDR3 in amino acids: CSVQAGHDEQYF. The CDR3 nucleotides read TGCAGCGTCCAGGCAGGGCACGACGAGCAGTACTTC.

This clonotype was counted a few times. V is TRBV12-3 or TRBV12-4 and J is TRBJ1-2, with a tentative D call TRBD1 (6 bases). This CDR3 has 15 amino acids. The V and J ends lost 2 bases and 4 bases respectively, with 14 bases between them. CDR3 loop: CASSLKGGSLYGYTF. CDR3 coding DNA: TGTGCCAGCAGTTTAAAGGGGGGCTCACTCTATGGCTACACCTTC.

This clonotype was seen a few times. The chain links TRBV28 to TRBJ2-7; the D is unclear. Trimming removed 4 bases from V and 4 bases from J, with 23 bases in between. CDR3 length: 17 residues. Germline CDR1 is MDHEN and CDR2 is SYDVKM. Here the CDR3 reads CASSYFRTTLTLYEQYF. CDR3 nucleotides: TGTGCCAGCAGTTATTTTCGGACCACGTTAACTCTTTACGAGCAGTACTTC. The full variable domain, completed using reference TRBV28 and TRBJ2-7, is DVKVTQSSRYLVKRTGEKVFLECVQDMDHENMFWYRQDPGLGLRLIYFSYDVKMKEKGDIPEGYSVSREKKERFSLILESASTNQTSMYLCASSYFRTTLTLYEQYFGPGTRLTVT.

V gene TRBV7-8 combines with J gene TRBJ1-5; 7 bases line up with TRBD1. The CDR3 is made up of 18 amino acids. Germline values: CDR1 SGHVS, CDR2 FQNEAQ. V shed 4 bases and J 0 bases; nucleotides not matched to a gene: 12. CDR3 protein: CASSSFQTGSYSNQPQHF. Written as DNA, the CDR3 is TGTGCCAGCAGCTCATTCCAGACAGGGTCCTATAGCAATCAGCCCCAGCATTTT.

In this sample, this clonotype turned up a few times. The chain uses TRBV7-2 and TRBJ2-5, with TRBD2 matching 8 bases. Germline V gene lookup returns CDR1 SGHTA and CDR2 FQGNSA. V dropped 5 bases and J dropped 5; count of bases not matched to a gene: 13. The CDR3 spans 16 residues. The CDR3, as DNA: TGTGCCAGCAGCCACTCCTTGGCGGGGGGTGGGGAGACCCAGTACTTC. It is translated as CASSHSLAGGGETQYF.

The V gene is TRBV29-1, the J gene TRBJ1-1, with D possibly matching TRBD1 (5 bases). From germline, CDR1 is SQVTM and CDR2 ANQGSEA. V lost 7 bases to trimming and J lost 1 base, with 13 bases between them. There are 13 residues in the CDR3. The DNA of the CDR3 is TGCAGCGCCGAGGCGCAGGGGAACACTGAAGCTTTCTTT. Its protein product is CSAEAQGNTEAFF.

About this clonotype itself: Given a much more abundant clone one base away, this may be a read error. The chain is built from TRBV7-8 and TRBJ2-3, with a tentative D call TRBD2 (5 bases). Germline V gives CDR1 SGHVS, CDR2 FQNEAQ. This CDR3 contains 19 residues. Between the trimmed V and J ends, which lost 1 base and 5 bases, there was a span of 25 bases. The CDR3 reads CASSLGVVRASPAGDTQYF. The CDR3 DNA sequence: TGTGCCAGCAGCTTAGGGGTAGTTCGGGCCTCGCCTGCGGGAGATACGCAGTATTTT. The full variable domain, rest sourced from reference TRBV7-8 and TRBJ2-3, is GAGVSQSPRYKVAKRGQDVALRCDPISGHVSLFWYQQALGQGPEFLTYFQNEAQLDKSGLPSDRFFAERPEGSVSTLKIQRTQQEDSAVYLCASSLGVVRASPAGDTQYFGPGTRLTVL.

The table lists this clonotype with a few counts. The V call is TRBV2, the J call TRBJ2-5, with D possibly TRBD2 on 6 matching bases. CDR3 size: 15 residues. CDR1 is SNHLY, CDR2 FYNNEI, per germline. V was shortened by 1 base and J by 10 bases, with 19 bases between the two germline ends. The chain's CDR3 is CASSEGASAWGNQYF. The CDR3 nucleotides are TGTGCCAGCAGTGAAGGGGCTAGCGCATGGGGGAACCAGTACTTC.

This clonotype occurred many times. CDR3 in amino acids: CSARDLSGGSYNEQFF. The CDR3 coding sequence is TGCAGTGCTAGAGATCTTAGCGGGGGCTCCTACAATGAGCAGTTCTTC. The chain is built from TRBV20-1 and TRBJ2-1; TRBD2 agrees at 9 bases. Germline trimming cut 0 bases from V and 0 bases from J; bases unmatched to any gene: 3. CDR3 size: 16 residues. Looked up from germline, CDR1 is DFQATT and CDR2 is SNEGSKA (reference sequence).

V and J are TRBV5-4 and TRBJ2-3; the match to TRBD2 covers 10 bases. This CDR3 spans 14 amino acids. Trimming cost V 4 bases and J 5 bases; bases outside gene matches: 4. In germline, CDR1 is SGHNT, CDR2 YYREEE (reference sequence). CDR3 DNA sequence: TGTGCCAGCAGCCTAGCGGGGGATAGAGATACGCAGTATTTT. It is translated as CASSLAGDRDTQYF.

This clonotype came up a few times. The V and J genes are TRBV12-3 or TRBV12-4 and TRBJ1-2; TRBD1 is a possible D gene (6 bases). CDR3 size: 14 residues. Trimming removed 1 base at V and 9 bases at J, with 15 bases between. CDR3 in amino acids: CASSLGQGTRSYTF. CDR3 nucleotide sequence: TGTGCCAGCAGTTTAGGGCAGGGGACCCGAAGCTACACCTTC.

The chain employs TRBV6-5 and TRBJ2-5; D perhaps matches TRBD2 (6 bases). The ends were cut back, 2 bases at V and 2 bases at J, with 12 bases in the middle. This CDR3 region has 15 residues. Per germline, CDR1 MNHEY and CDR2 SVGAGI. CDR3 in amino acids: CASSYAPGTQETQYF. The CDR3 DNA reads as TGTGCCAGCAGTTACGCTCCCGGGACTCAAGAGACCCAGTACTTC.

This clonotype showed up many times. This CDR3 reads CASSSSDPYEQYF. The CDR3 coding sequence is TGTGCCAGCAGTTCCTCAGATCCCTACGAGCAGTACTTC. V is TRBV6-5 and J is TRBJ2-7; D uncertain. The CDR3 is 13 residues long. Germline V gives CDR1 MNHEY, CDR2 SVGAGI. V gave up 4 bases and J gave up 2 bases, with 9 bases separating them.

A few counts support this clonotype. The chain links TRBV28 to TRBJ1-1, with D hard to call. CDR1 is MDHEN, CDR2 SYDVKM, per germline. The V end lost 2 bases, the J end lost 7 bases, and 14 bases lay between the germline ends. CDR3 length: 14 amino acids. The CDR3 sequence: CASSLGTKRGEAFF. The CDR3 bases are TGTGCCAGCAGTTTAGGCACCAAGAGAGGTGAAGCTTTCTTT.

Only a few counts were recorded for this clonotype. The V gene is TRBV5-1, the J gene TRBJ2-7; D uncertain. The V end lost 0 bases, the J end lost 2 bases, and 9 bases lay between the germline ends. Looked up from germline, CDR1 is SGHRS and CDR2 is YFSETQ. The CDR3 extends over 14 amino acids. Here the CDR3 reads CASSLAGPAYEQYF. The CDR3 DNA reads as TGCGCCAGCAGCTTGGCCGGACCGGCCTACGAGCAGTACTTC.

This rearrangement joins TRBV5-6 to TRBJ2-5, with no clear D. CDR3 length: 13 amino acids. V was pared by 4 bases and J by 7 bases, with 14 bases between. Germline CDR1 is SGHDT and CDR2 is YYEEEE. The DNA of the CDR3 is TGTGCCAGCAGCCTGACCCAAGATCGGACCCAGTACTTC. It specifies CASSLTQDRTQYF. Full variable domain (outside the CDR3, taken from reference TRBV5-6 and TRBJ2-5): DAGVTQSPTHLIKTRGQQVTLRCSPKSGHDTVSWYQQALGQGPQFIFQYYEEEERQRGNFPDRFSGHQFPNYSSELNVNALLLGDSALYLCASSLTQDRTQYFGPGTRLLVL.

The chain uses TRBV28 and TRBJ1-5; D is unclear. The CDR3 sequence is 14 residues long. CDR1 is MDHEN and CDR2 is SYDVKM in the germline V gene. Trimming shortened V by 3 bases and J by 7 bases, and 13 bases separated the two germline ends. The chain's CDR3 is CASSFRTFGQPQHF. The DNA of the CDR3 is TGTGCCAGCAGTTTTCGGACCTTCGGGCAGCCCCAGCATTTT.

This clonotype was seen only a few times. The chain has TRBV15 and TRBJ2-2; D remains ambiguous. This CDR3 has 15 residues. The ends were cut back, 3 bases at V and 7 bases at J, with 15 bases in the middle. Germline lookup yields CDR1 LNHNV and CDR2 YYDKDF (reference sequence). The CDR3: CATSSTGASGGELFF. CDR3 DNA: TGTGCCACCAGCAGTACGGGCGCCTCGGGCGGGGAGCTGTTTTTT.

The J gene is TRBJ1-1, the V gene TRBV27; D unresolved. The CDR3 covers 14 residues. Germline V gene data show CDR1 as MNHEY and CDR2 as SMNVEV (reference sequence). V shed 2 bases and J shed 7 bases, with 14 bases lying between them. The CDR3 nucleotides are TGTGCCAGCAGTTTAAGCGGGAACAACTTTGAAGCTTTCTTT. Protein product: CASSLSGNNFEAFF.

The chain joins TRBV5-1 to TRBJ2-7; tentatively, D is TRBD1 (6 bases). V lost 4 bases and J lost 0, with 14 bases in between. In germline, CDR1 is SGHRS, CDR2 YFSETQ. The CDR3 contains 15 residues. The CDR3 spells CASSGPGHPSYEQYF. DNA of the CDR3: TGCGCCAGCAGCGGACCGGGACACCCCTCCTACGAGCAGTACTTC.

The J gene is TRBJ1-1, the V gene TRBV12-3 or TRBV12-4; tentatively, D is TRBD1 (5 bases). V lost 2 bases and J 3 bases, leaving 7 bases between the germline ends. The CDR3 sequence is 13 residues long. CDR3 in amino acids: CASSLSGDTEAFF. CDR3 DNA sequence: TGTGCCAGCAGTTTATCGGGGGACACTGAAGCTTTCTTT.

This clonotype was observed a handful of times. The V and J genes are TRBV12-3 or TRBV12-4 and TRBJ2-3; D is unresolved. The CDR3 runs 16 residues. Trimming shortened V by 5 bases and J by 2 bases, and 17 bases separated the two germline ends. CDR3 region: CASSAARYLVTDTQYF. CDR3 coding DNA: TGTGCCAGCAGTGCTGCCAGGTATCTTGTCACAGATACGCAGTATTTT.